Described below is a single T cell receptor (beta chain) sequence and its context. The data were obtained in a study of blood T cell repertoires in COVID-19. The wider study: T cells, B-cell-depleted T cells, or PBMCs supplied cDNA or gDNA.

This CDR3 contains 14 residues. Trimming at V came to 4 bases and at J to 6 bases, leaving 3 bases not matched to a gene. CDR1 is SGHRS, CDR2 YFSETQ, per germline. Sequenced by immunoSEQ multiplex PCR; TCRdb stores in-frame clones only, minus some. The table lists fewer than 700,000 clones, roughly nine tenths of them singletons, with under 8.5% in the top ten. Those enrolled in Seattle joined during active infection and were followed longitudinally afterward. The source of this sequence is a woman aged 45-65 years with COVID-19, enrolled during active disease. V and J are TRBV5-1 and TRBJ1-6; 8 positions match TRBD1. Material for sequencing was peripheral blood. In DNA, the CDR3 is TGCGCCAGCAGCCTGGACAGGGCTAATTCACCCCTCCACTTT. Its protein product is CASSLDRANSPLHF.